This is a list of T cell receptor beta chains from one sample in a study of blood T cells in healthy people across ages. Via MiXCR, TCRdb re-called the 5' RACE reads, giving one row per CDR3 protein. The sample contains about 1.4 million distinct CDR3 sequences, 59% of which appear only once. Sequenced input: blood. The source of these receptors is a man between 18 and 35 years old in good health. CDR3s include the opening cysteine and the closing phenylalanine or tryptophan. The order of the fields is D gene, CDR3 length, J gene, clone size, V gene, CDR3 protein, CDR3 DNA. D genes are given only for firm matches. Expanded clones get a size class; other rows say once, few or many, or leave the size out.

>NA|14|TRBJ2-1|NA|TRBV5-5
CASSLGAGLNEQFF
TGTGCCAGCAGCTTGGGGGCAGGTCTCAATGAGCAGTTCTTC
>NA|14|TRBJ2-1|NA|TRBV5-1
CASRASGTGYEQFF
TGCGCCAGCAGGGCTAGCGGGACAGGATACGAGCAGTTCTTC
>TRBD1|17|TRBJ2-7|NA|TRBV4-1
CASSLIVRDRGLYEQYF
TGCGCCAGCAGCCTAATAGTCCGGGACAGGGGGCTCTACGAGCAGTACTTC
>TRBD2|15|TRBJ2-3|NA|TRBV11-2
CASSPNSGGTDTQYF
TGTGCCAGCAGCCCCAATAGCGGGGGCACAGATACGCAGTATTTT
>TRBD2|16|TRBJ2-1|few|TRBV4-1
CASSHIAGGPYNEQFF
TGCGCCAGCAGCCATATTGCGGGAGGCCCCTACAATGAGCAGTTCTTC
>TRBD2|13|TRBJ2-3|NA|TRBV20-1
CSARSSGTATQYF
TGCAGTGCTAGGTCTAGCGGCACAGCTACGCAGTATTTT
>NA|21|TRBJ2-6|NA|TRBV4-3
CASSLKKFPRHVITGANVLTF
TGCGCCAGCAGCCTGAAGAAATTTCCACGGCATGTAATAACCGGGGCCAACGTCCTGACTTTC
>TRBD2|19|TRBJ2-7|NA|TRBV10-3
CAISEFSGTSGSISHEQYF
TGTGCCATCAGTGAGTTCTCCGGGACTAGCGGGAGTATTTCCCACGAGCAGTACTTC
>TRBD1|14|TRBJ2-2|NA|TRBV5-1
CASSLKGAPGELFF
TGCGCCAGCAGCTTGAAGGGGGCCCCCGGGGAGCTGTTTTTT
>NA|16|TRBJ2-2|few|TRBV24-1
CATSSQFQRGTGELFF
TGTGCCACCAGTAGTCAGTTTCAACGTGGCACCGGGGAGCTGTTTTTT
>NA|15|TRBJ2-1|NA|TRBV20-1
CSARPHRQGGDEQFF
TGCAGTGCTAGACCCCACCGGCAGGGGGGGGACGAGCAGTTCTTC
>NA|15|TRBJ2-2|NA|TRBV5-6
CASRLLQGPTGELFF
TGTGCCAGCAGATTACTTCAGGGCCCCACCGGGGAGCTGTTTTTT
>NA|15|TRBJ2-7|NA|TRBV11-2
CASIRSGDSSYEQYF
TGTGCCAGCATCCGTTCGGGGGACAGCTCCTACGAGCAGTACTTC
>NA|13|TRBJ2-5|NA|TRBV20-1
CSARVIGRETQYF
TGCAGTGCTAGAGTTATAGGGCGAGAGACCCAGTACTTC
>NA|14|TRBJ1-2|NA|TRBV6-6
CASSSAGNYYGYTF
TGTGCCAGCAGTTCCGCCGGGAATTATTATGGCTACACCTTC
>TRBD2|17|TRBJ2-7|NA|TRBV20-1
CSAQIPGLAGEAYEQYF
TGCAGTGCTCAAATCCCGGGACTAGCGGGGGAAGCCTACGAGCAGTACTTC
>TRBD2|15|TRBJ2-7|NA|TRBV2
CASRLLAGASYEQYF
TGTGCCAGCAGACTACTAGCGGGGGCCTCCTACGAGCAGTACTTC
>TRBD2|15|TRBJ2-7|few|TRBV5-1
CASSSGTNIHYEQYF
TGCGCCAGCAGCTCCGGGACTAATATCCACTACGAGCAGTACTTC
>NA|12|TRBJ2-3|NA|TRBV20-1
CSARSAFDTQYF
TGCAGTGCTAGGTCGGCTTTTGATACGCAGTATTTT
>NA|15|TRBJ2-7|NA|TRBV20-1
CSARDLVSSSYEQYF
TGCAGTGCTAGAGATCTAGTGTCTAGCTCCTACGAGCAGTACTTC
>NA|13|TRBJ2-7|NA|TRBV20-1
CSARRGVSYEQYF
TGCAGTGCTAGGCGGGGAGTTTCCTACGAGCAGTACTTC
>NA|10|TRBJ1-5|NA|TRBV21-1
CASSVLPQHF
TGTGCCAGCAGCGTTTTGCCCCAGCATTTT
>NA|14|TRBJ1-1|few|TRBV29-1
CSVYWVGASYEAFF
TGCAGCGTTTATTGGGTGGGGGCCTCCTATGAAGCTTTCTTT
>NA|15|TRBJ1-2|NA|TRBV3-1
CASSQDGQGRSGYTF
TGTGCCAGCAGCCAAGATGGGCAGGGGAGGAGTGGCTACACCTTC
>NA|12|TRBJ2-1|few|TRBV7-9
CATVYINELQFF
TGTGCCACCGTATATATTAATGAGCTGCAGTTCTTC
>TRBD1|16|TRBJ1-5|NA|TRBV20-1
CSARGTGGTSNQPQHF
TGCAGTGCTAGAGGGACAGGGGGCACGAGCAATCAGCCCCAGCATTTT
>NA|12|TRBJ2-5|few|TRBV20-1
CSARGVLETQYF
TGCAGTGCTAGAGGGGTCCTAGAGACCCAGTACTTC
>NA|13|TRBJ2-7|NA|TRBV3-1
CASSASGVHEQYF
TGTGCCAGCAGCGCTTCGGGGGTACACGAGCAGTACTTC
>NA|16|TRBJ2-6|NA|TRBV6-1
CASSEGTPSGANVLTF
TGTGCCAGCAGTGAAGGTACCCCCTCTGGGGCCAACGTCCTGACTTTC
>NA|14|TRBJ2-7|NA|TRBV3-1
CASSTADSSYEQYF
TGTGCCAGCAGCACCGCGGACAGTTCCTACGAGCAGTACTTC
>NA|13|TRBJ2-5|once|TRBV20-1
CSGLKRDQETQYF
TGCAGTGGCCTTAAAAGGGACCAAGAGACCCAGTACTTC
>TRBD1|14|TRBJ1-1|NA|TRBV5-1
CASTTGEANTEAFF
TGCGCCAGCACCACAGGGGAGGCGAACACTGAAGCTTTCTTT
>NA|14|TRBJ1-6|few|TRBV12-3/TRBV12-4
CASSFMGLNSPLHF
TGTGCCAGCAGTTTTATGGGTTTGAATTCACCCCTCCACTTT
>NA|12|TRBJ1-2|NA|TRBV6-6
CASRGNSYGYTF
TGTGCCAGCAGGGGGAACAGCTATGGCTACACCTTC
>NA|14|TRBJ2-1|NA|TRBV4-1
CASSQGREGDEQFF
TGCGCCAGCAGCCAAGGACGGGAAGGCGATGAGCAGTTCTTC
>TRBD2|16|TRBJ2-1|NA|TRBV6-6
CASGPRLATDGAEQFF
TGTGCCAGCGGGCCCAGACTAGCGACGGACGGTGCTGAGCAGTTCTTC